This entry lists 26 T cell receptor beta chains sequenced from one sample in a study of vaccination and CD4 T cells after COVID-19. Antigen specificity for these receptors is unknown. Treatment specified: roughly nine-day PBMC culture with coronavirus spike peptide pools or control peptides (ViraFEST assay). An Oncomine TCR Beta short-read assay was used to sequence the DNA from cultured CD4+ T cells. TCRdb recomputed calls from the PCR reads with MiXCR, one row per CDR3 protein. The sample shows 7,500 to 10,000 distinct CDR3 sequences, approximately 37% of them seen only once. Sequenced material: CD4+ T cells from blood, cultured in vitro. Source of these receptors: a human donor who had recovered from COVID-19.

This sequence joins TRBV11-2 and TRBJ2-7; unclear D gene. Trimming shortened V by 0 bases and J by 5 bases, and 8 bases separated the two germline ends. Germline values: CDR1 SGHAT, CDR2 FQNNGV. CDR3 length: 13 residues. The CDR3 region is CASSLDRRDEQYF. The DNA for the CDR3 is TGTGCCAGCAGCTTAGATCGCCGTGACGAGCAGTACTTC.

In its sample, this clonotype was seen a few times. The CDR3 region is CSVSGKNTGELFF. The CDR3 nucleotides read TGCAGCGTTTCAGGGAAGAACACCGGGGAGCTGTTTTTT. V and J are TRBV29-1 and TRBJ2-2; perhaps TRBD1 as D (5 bases). V gave up 5 bases and J gave up 1 base, with 8 bases separating them. CDR3 length: 13 residues. CDR1 is SQVTM, CDR2 ANQGSEA, per germline.

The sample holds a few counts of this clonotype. In nucleotides, the CDR3 is TGTGCCATCAGTGAGTCGGACAGGGAGAGCTATGGCTACACCTTC. Translated, it gives CAISESDRESYGYTF. J is TRBJ1-2 and V is TRBV10-3, with 8 bases matching TRBD1. The J segment lost 4 bases and the V segment lost 0 bases, leaving 4 bases of the junction unmatched. Germline assignment: CDR1 ENHRY and CDR2 SYGVKD. The CDR3 runs to 15 residues.

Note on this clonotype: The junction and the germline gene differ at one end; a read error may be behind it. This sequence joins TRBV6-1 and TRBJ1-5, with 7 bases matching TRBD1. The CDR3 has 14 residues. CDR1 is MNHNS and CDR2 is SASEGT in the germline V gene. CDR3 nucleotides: TGTGCCAGCGGTGACCGACAGGGTGGTCAGCCCCAGCATTTT. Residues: CASGDRQGGQPQHF.

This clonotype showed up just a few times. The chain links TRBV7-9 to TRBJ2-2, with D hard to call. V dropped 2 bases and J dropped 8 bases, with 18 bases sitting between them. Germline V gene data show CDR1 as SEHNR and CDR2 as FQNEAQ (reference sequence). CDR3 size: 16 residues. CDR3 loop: CASSLKPRLSRGELFF. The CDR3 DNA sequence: TGTGCCAGCAGCTTAAAGCCGCGGCTAAGTCGGGGGGAGCTGTTTTTT. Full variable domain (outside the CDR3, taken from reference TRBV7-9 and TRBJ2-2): DTGVSQNPRHKITKRGQNVTFRCDPISEHNRLYWYRQTLGQGPEFLTYFQNEAQLEKSRLLSDRFSAERPKGSFSTLEIQRTEQGDSAMYLCASSLKPRLSRGELFFGEGSRLTVL.

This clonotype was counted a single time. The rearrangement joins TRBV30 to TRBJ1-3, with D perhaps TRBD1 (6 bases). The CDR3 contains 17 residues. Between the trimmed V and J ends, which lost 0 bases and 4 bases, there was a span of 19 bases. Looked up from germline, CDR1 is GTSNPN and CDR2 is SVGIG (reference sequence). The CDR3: CAWSVPLPGGEGNTIYF. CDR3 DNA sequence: TGTGCCTGGAGTGTACCCCTCCCCGGGGGCGAAGGAAACACCATATATTTT.

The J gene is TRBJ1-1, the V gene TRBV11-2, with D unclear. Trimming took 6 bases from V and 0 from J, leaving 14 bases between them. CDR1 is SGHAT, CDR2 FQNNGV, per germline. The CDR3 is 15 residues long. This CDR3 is CASRRYAGMNTEAFF. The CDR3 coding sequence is TGTGCCAGCAGGCGGTATGCAGGCATGAACACTGAAGCTTTCTTT.

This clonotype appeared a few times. CDR3 residues: CASSLAMTAVNSPLHF. The CDR3 DNA follows: TGTGCCAGCAGTTTGGCAATGACAGCCGTTAATTCACCCCTCCACTTT. The chain recombines TRBV28 with TRBJ1-6; possible D gene TRBD1, 5 bases. The CDR3 is 16 residues long. The germline V gene has CDR1 MDHEN and CDR2 SYDVKM. Between the trimmed V and J ends, which lost 3 bases and 6 bases, there was a span of 15 bases.

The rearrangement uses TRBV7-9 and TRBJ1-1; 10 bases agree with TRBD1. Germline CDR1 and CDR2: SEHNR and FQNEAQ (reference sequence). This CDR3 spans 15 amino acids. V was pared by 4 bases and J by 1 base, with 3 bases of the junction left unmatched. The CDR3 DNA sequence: TGTGCCAGCAGCTCGAGACAGGGGGCGAACACTGAAGCTTTCTTT. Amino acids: CASSSRQGANTEAFF.

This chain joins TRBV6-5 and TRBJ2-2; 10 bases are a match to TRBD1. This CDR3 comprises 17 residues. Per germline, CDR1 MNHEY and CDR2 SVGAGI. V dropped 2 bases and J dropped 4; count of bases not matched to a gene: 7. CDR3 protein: CASSYDRGQGGTGELFF. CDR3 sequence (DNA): TGTGCCAGCAGTTACGACAGGGGGCAAGGGGGCACCGGGGAGCTGTTTTTT.

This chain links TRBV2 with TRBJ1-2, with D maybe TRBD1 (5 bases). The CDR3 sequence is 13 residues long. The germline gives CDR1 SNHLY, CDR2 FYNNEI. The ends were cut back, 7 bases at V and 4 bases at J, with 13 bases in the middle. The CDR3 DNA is TGTGCCAGCACCTCACGGGGCATCTATGGCTACACCTTC. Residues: CASTSRGIYGYTF.

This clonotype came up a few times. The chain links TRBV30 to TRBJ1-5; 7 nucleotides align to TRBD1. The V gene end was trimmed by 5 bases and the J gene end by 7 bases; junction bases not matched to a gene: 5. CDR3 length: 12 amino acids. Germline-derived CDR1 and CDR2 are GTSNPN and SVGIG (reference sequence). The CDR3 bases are TGTGCCTGGGCCACAGGGGTACAGCCCCAGCATTTT. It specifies CAWATGVQPQHF.

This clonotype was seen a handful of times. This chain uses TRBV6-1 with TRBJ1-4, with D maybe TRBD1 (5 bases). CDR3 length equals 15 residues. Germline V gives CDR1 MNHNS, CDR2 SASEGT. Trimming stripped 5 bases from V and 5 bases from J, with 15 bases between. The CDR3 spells CASSPRGGDNEKLFF. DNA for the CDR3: TGTGCCAGCAGTCCCCGGGGAGGGGACAATGAAAAACTGTTTTTT.

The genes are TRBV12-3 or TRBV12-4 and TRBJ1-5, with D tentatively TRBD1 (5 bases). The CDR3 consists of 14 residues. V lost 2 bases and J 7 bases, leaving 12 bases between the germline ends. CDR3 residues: CASSLQGAQQPQHF. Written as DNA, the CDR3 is TGTGCCAGCAGTTTACAAGGGGCTCAACAGCCCCAGCATTTT.

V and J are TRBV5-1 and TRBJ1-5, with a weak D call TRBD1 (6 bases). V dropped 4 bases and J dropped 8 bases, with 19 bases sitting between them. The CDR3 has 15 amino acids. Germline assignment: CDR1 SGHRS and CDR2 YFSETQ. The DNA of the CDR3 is TGCGCCAGCAGCCTGTTGGGGGCCCCAGGTGAGCCCCAGCATTTT. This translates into CASSLLGAPGEPQHF.

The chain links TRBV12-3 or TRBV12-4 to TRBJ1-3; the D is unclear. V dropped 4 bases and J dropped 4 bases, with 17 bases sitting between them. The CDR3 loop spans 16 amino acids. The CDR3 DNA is TGTGCCAGCAGTTCCTCTGGTCGGGGAAGAGGAAACACCATATATTTT. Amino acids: CASSSSGRGRGNTIYF.

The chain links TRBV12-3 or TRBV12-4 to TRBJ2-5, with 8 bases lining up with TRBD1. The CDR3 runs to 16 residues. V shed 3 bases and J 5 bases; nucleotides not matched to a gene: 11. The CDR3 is CASSFGGRTGSETQYF. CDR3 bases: TGTGCCAGCAGTTTTGGAGGCAGGACAGGGTCGGAGACCCAGTACTTC.

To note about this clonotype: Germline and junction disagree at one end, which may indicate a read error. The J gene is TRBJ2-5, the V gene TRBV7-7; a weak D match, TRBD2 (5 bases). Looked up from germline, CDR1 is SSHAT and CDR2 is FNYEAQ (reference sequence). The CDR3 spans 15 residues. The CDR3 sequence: CASSSGRLYQETQYF. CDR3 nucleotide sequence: TGTGCTAGCAGCTCGGGGAGACTGTACCAAGAGACCCAGTACTTC.

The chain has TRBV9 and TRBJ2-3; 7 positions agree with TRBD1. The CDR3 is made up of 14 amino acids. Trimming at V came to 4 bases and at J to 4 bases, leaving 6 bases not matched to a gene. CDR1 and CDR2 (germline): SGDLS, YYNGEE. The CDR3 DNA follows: TGTGCCAGCAGCCCCAGGACAGGTCCAGATACGCAGTATTTT. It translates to CASSPRTGPDTQYF.

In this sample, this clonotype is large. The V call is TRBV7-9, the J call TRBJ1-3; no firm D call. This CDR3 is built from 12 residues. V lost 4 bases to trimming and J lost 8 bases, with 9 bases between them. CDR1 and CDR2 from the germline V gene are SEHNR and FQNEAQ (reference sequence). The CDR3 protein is CASSSDGDTIYF. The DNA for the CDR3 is TGTGCCAGCAGCTCAGATGGCGACACCATATATTTT.

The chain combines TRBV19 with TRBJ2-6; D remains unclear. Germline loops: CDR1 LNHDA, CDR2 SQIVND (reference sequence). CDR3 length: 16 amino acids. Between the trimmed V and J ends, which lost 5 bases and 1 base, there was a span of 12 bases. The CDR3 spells CASSPGESSGANVLTF. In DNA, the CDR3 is TGTGCCAGTAGTCCCGGCGAGTCATCTGGGGCCAACGTCCTGACTTTC.

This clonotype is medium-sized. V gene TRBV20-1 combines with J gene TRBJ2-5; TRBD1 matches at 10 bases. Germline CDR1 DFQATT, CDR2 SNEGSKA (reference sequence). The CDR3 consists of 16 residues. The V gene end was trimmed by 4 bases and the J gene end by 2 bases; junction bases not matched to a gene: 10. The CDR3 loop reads CSATSPGQGRQETQYF. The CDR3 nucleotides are TGCAGTGCTACTTCGCCGGGACAGGGGAGACAAGAGACCCAGTACTTC.

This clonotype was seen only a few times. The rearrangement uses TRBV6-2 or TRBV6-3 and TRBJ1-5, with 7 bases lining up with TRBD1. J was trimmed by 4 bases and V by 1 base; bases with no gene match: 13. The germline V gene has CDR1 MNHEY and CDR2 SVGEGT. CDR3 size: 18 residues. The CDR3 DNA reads TGTGCCAGCAGTTACTATGGGTTGACAGGGAAGGGGAATCAGCCCCAGCATTTT. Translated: CASSYYGLTGKGNQPQHF.

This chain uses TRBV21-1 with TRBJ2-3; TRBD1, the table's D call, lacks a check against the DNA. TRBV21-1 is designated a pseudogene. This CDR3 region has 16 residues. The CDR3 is CASSNPTGAFTDTQYF. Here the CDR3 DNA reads TGTGCCAGCAGCAACCCGACAGGGGCTTTCACAGATACGCAGTATTTT.

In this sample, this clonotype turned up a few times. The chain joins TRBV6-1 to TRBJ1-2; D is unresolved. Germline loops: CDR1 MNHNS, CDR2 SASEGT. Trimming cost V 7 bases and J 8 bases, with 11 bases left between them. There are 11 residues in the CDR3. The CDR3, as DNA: TGTGCCAGCAAAGTCGGGGTCGGCTACACCTTC. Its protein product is CASKVGVGYTF.

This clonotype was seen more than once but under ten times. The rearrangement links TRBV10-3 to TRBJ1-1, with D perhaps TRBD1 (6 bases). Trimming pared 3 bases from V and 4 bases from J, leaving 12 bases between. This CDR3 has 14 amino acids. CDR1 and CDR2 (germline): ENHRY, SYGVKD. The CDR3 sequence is CAISDDLGATEAFF. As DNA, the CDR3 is TGTGCCATCAGTGATGATTTGGGGGCCACTGAAGCTTTCTTT.